A selection of T cell receptor beta chains follows, all from one sample in a study of blood T cell repertoires in COVID-19. Only in-frame clones appear in the TCRdb table, and some are missing; sequencing was by immunoSEQ multiplex PCR. The sample includes a few hundred thousand clones, 70% to 90% of them seen just once. Sequencing input: PBMCs or T cells enriched from blood (not recorded which). All receptors come from a woman aged 25 to 45 who had recovered from COVID-19. The CDR3 runs from the conserved cysteine through the conserved F or W. A D gene is named only where the DNA matches it firmly. Not every row has a clone size; where given, it reads once, few, many or a size class.

j_gene	d_gene	abundance	v_gene	CDR3nt	CDR3aa
TRBJ1-5	.	.	TRBV2	TGTGCCAGCAGTGATTACGGCAGGAGCAATCAGCCCCAGCATTTT	CASSDYGRSNQPQHF
TRBJ1-1	TRBD1	.	TRBV3-1/TRBV3-2	TGTGCCAGCAGCCAACTCGGACAGGGGAACACTGAAGCTTTCTTT	CASSQLGQGNTEAFF
TRBJ1-1	TRBD1	.	TRBV29-1	TGCAGCGTTAGGACGGCGGACAGGGATCCTTTCTTT	CSVRTADRDPFF
TRBJ2-7	TRBD1	.	TRBV7-9	TGTGCCAGCAGCTTATTAAGGGACAGGGTCTCCTACGAGCAGTACTTC	CASSLLRDRVSYEQYF
TRBJ2-2	.	.	TRBV5-5	TGTGCCAGCACCTACTCCGGGAGCGCCAACGGGGAGCTGTTTTTT	CASTYSGSANGELFF
TRBJ2-3	.	few	TRBV7-3	TGTGCCAGCAGCTTAGGGGCGTTCGATACGCAGTATTTT	CASSLGAFDTQYF
TRBJ1-1	.	.	TRBV2	TGTGCCAGCATCGAAACGAGGAACACTGAAGCTTTCTTT	CASIETRNTEAFF
TRBJ1-6	.	few	TRBV14	TGTGCCAGCAGCCAACGGTTCCGGAGCTCCTATAATTCACCCCTCCACTTT	CASSQRFRSSYNSPLHF
TRBJ1-2	.	few	TRBV28	TGTGCCAGCAGTCTCTGGGGGGGAAAATCCTATGGCTACACCTTC	CASSLWGGKSYGYTF
TRBJ1-2	TRBD1	.	TRBV6-1	TGTGCCAGCAGTGAAGGTACCCACAGGGGGCTGGATGGCTACACCTTC	CASSEGTHRGLDGYTF
TRBJ1-1	.	.	TRBV10-3	TGTGCCATCAGTGACCCCAGGGTATTGGACACTGAAGCTTTCTTT	CAISDPRVLDTEAFF
TRBJ2-2	TRBD1	.	TRBV7-2	TGTGCCAGCAGCACCAGGGGGCCCACCGGGGAGCTGTTTTTT	CASSTRGPTGELFF
TRBJ1-2	TRBD1	.	TRBV29-1	TGCAGCGTTTTTCCGGGACAGGGGACTCCTAACTATGGCTACACCTTC	CSVFPGQGTPNYGYTF
TRBJ1-4	.	.	TRBV18	TGTGCCAGCTCACCTATTCATAGAGGGGGTTCGACTAATGAAAAACTGTTTTTT	CASSPIHRGGSTNEKLFF
TRBJ2-7	.	.	TRBV5-6	TGTGCCAGCAGCTTGGGCCAGGGTAAAGGGGAGTACTTC	CASSLGQGKGEYF
TRBJ2-6	.	.	TRBV6-1	TGTGCCAGCAGTGAACAGGGGCTCTCTGGGGCCAACGTCCTGACTTTC	CASSEQGLSGANVLTF
TRBJ1-5	.	.	TRBV7-6	TGTGCCAGCAGCTATGGCTCGGGACAGCCCCAGCATTTT	CASSYGSGQPQHF
TRBJ2-5	.	.	TRBV5-6	TGTGCCAGCAGCCTGCGAGGCGCACTCCAAGAGACCCAGTACTTC	CASSLRGALQETQYF
TRBJ1-2	.	.	TRBV13	TGTGCCAGCAGCCCACTACGGGGGGGAGATCTAAAGGGCTACACCTTC	CASSPLRGGDLKGYTF
TRBJ2-5	.	.	TRBV6-5	TGTGCCAGCAGTTCCTCTGGTTGGGGCGGGACCCAGTACTTC	CASSSSGWGGTQYF
TRBJ1-2	.	.	TRBV27	TGTGCCAGCAGTCCAGCCGGGATTAAGGGGAGGTATGGCTACACCTTC	CASSPAGIKGRYGYTF
TRBJ1-5	.	few	TRBV6-5	TGTGCCAGCAGTATCATACTAAATCAGCCCCAGCATTTT	CASSIILNQPQHF
TRBJ1-3	.	.	TRBV18	TGTGCCAGCTCACCAGGTCAGGGGTCGATGAACACCATATATTTT	CASSPGQGSMNTIYF
TRBJ1-2	TRBD1	.	TRBV28	TGTGCCAGCAGGTTAGCAGACAGGGACTATGGCTACACCTTC	CASRLADRDYGYTF
TRBJ1-6	TRBD1	.	TRBV28	TGTGCCAGCAGGCCCGGGACAGCCAATTCACCCCTCCACTTT	CASRPGTANSPLHF
TRBJ1-5	.	.	TRBV7-9	TGTGCCAGCAGCACGGGTGACGTTAACAATCAGCCCCAGCATTTT	CASSTGDVNNQPQHF
TRBJ2-1	.	.	TRBV5-1	TGCGCCAGCAGCCCCAACGGGATATCCTACAATGAGCAGTTCTTC	CASSPNGISYNEQFF
TRBJ2-1	TRBD2	.	TRBV5-1	TGCGCCAGCAGCTTGGGGGGGACTAGCGGTATATACAATGAGCAGTTCTTC	CASSLGGTSGIYNEQFF
TRBJ1-6	TRBD1	few	TRBV10-1	TGCGCCAGCAGTGGCAGGGGGGAGAATTCACCCCTCCACTTT	CASSGRGENSPLHF
TRBJ2-7	TRBD1	.	TRBV7-8	TGTGCCAGCAGCCGAGGGACAGGGGGTCGTGGCGAGCAGTACTTC	CASSRGTGGRGEQYF
TRBJ1-1	.	.	TRBV28	TGTGCCAGCAGTCCTGGACAGCCGAACACTGAAGCTTTCTTT	CASSPGQPNTEAFF
TRBJ1-1	TRBD1	.	TRBV24-1	TGTGCCACTATGCCGCAGGGGGCCTCTCAGTACACTGAAGCTTTCTTT	CATMPQGASQYTEAFF
TRBJ1-2	TRBD1	few	TRBV5-1	TGCGCCAGCAGCCTTACGGGACAGGGCGCAACCAAATCAGACTATGGCTACACCTTC	CASSLTGQGATKSDYGYTF
TRBJ1-6	.	.	TRBV5-6	TGTGCCAGCAGCTTCTCGGGTAGTCCACCCCTCCACTTT	CASSFSGSPPLHF
TRBJ2-5	.	.	TRBV7-9	TGTGCCAGCAGGATACAGGGTCGCCAAGAGACCCAGTACTTC	CASRIQGRQETQYF
TRBJ1-1	TRBD1	few	TRBV11-2	TGTGCCAGCAGCTTAGTACCCTCGACAGGGAGGACTGAAGCTTTCTTT	CASSLVPSTGRTEAFF
TRBJ2-5	.	.	TRBV7-9	TGTGCCAGCAGCTTAGTACAGGAGACCCAGTACTTC	CASSLVQETQYF
TRBJ2-7	.	few	TRBV3-1/TRBV3-2	TGTGCCAGCAGCCATTACGGGGGTTACGAGCAGTACTTC	CASSHYGGYEQYF
TRBJ1-2	.	.	TRBV18	TGTGCCAGCTCACCACCCGGACTTCGGGGTGAGGTTGGCTACACCTTC	CASSPPGLRGEVGYTF
TRBJ2-7	TRBD1	.	TRBV15	TGTGCCACCAGCAGAGGGACAGGGTCCTACGAGCAGTACTTC	CATSRGTGSYEQYF
TRBJ2-7	.	few	TRBV28	TGTGCCAGCAGTTTACAAGTTAGCGGGCAGTACTTC	CASSLQVSGQYF
TRBJ2-7	.	.	TRBV30	TGTGCCTGGAGTGCTAACGATCGGTACGAGCAGTACTTC	CAWSANDRYEQYF
TRBJ2-7	TRBD1	.	TRBV11-2	TGTGCCAGCAGCTTAGCCCAACCGGGACAGGGGACCTACGAGCAGTACTTC	CASSLAQPGQGTYEQYF
TRBJ1-5	.	few	TRBV3-1/TRBV3-2	TGTGCCAGCAGCCAATCCGGGGTCTCCAATCAGCCCCAGCATTTT	CASSQSGVSNQPQHF
TRBJ1-1	.	once	TRBV5-1	TGCGCCAGCAGCGTCGGCGGCGCACACGCTGAAGCTTTCTTT	CASSVGGAHAEAFF
TRBJ1-4	.	.	TRBV30	TGTGCCTGGAGTGTGAGGGCAGCAACTAATGAAAAACTGTTTTTT	CAWSVRAATNEKLFF
TRBJ2-7	.	.	TRBV25-1	TGTGCCAGCAGTGAATCTAGTCGGGGGTACTACGAGCAGTACTTC	CASSESSRGYYEQYF
TRBJ1-1	TRBD1	.	TRBV18	TGTGCCAGCTCACCATTGACAGGGGACACTGAAGCTTTCTTT	CASSPLTGDTEAFF
TRBJ1-6	.	.	TRBV7-8	TGTGCCAGCAGCCTTCTGGAGGTGCAGAGCTCCTATAATTCACCCCTCCACTTT	CASSLLEVQSSYNSPLHF